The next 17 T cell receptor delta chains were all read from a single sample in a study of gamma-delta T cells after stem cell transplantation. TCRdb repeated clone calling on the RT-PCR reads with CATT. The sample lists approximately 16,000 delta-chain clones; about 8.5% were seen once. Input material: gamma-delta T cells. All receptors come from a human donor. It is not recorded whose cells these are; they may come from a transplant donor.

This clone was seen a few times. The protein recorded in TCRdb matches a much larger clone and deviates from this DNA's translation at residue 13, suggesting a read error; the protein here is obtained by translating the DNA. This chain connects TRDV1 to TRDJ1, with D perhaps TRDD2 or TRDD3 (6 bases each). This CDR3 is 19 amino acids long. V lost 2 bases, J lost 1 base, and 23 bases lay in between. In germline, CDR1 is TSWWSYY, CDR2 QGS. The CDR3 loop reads CALGESVLPGGPFTDKLIF. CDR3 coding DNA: TGTGCTCTTGGGGAATCCGTCCTTCCCGGGGGACCGTTCACCGATAAACTCATCTTT.

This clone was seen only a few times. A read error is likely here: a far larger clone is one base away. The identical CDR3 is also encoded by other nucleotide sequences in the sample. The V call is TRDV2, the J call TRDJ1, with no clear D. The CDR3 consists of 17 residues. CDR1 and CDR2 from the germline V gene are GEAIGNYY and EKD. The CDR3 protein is CACDPLADTDYTDKLIF. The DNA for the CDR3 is TGTGCCTGTGACCCGTTGGCTGACACGGATTACACCGATAAACTCATCTTC.

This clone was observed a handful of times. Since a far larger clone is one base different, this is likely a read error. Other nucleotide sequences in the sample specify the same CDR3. The CDR3 sequence: CALGEFGSPGSWDTRQMFF. As DNA, the CDR3 is TGTGCTCTTGGGGAATTCGGGTCGCCAGGTTCCTGGGACACCCGACAGATGTTTTTC. This rearrangement joins TRDV1 to TRDJ3, with no clear D. This CDR3 region has 19 residues. Trimming shortened V by 2 bases and J by 1 base, and 15 bases separated the two germline ends. Germline lookup yields CDR1 TSWWSYY and CDR2 QGS.

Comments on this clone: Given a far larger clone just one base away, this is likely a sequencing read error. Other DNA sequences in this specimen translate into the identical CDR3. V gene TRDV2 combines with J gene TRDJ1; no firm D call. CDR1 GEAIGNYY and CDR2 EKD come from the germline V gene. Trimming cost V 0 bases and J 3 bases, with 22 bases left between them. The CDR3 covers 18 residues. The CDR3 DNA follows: TGTGCCTGTGACACCATACAGCCCTCCCCCCGGGTCGCCGATAAACTCATCTTT. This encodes CACDTIQPSPRVADKLIF.

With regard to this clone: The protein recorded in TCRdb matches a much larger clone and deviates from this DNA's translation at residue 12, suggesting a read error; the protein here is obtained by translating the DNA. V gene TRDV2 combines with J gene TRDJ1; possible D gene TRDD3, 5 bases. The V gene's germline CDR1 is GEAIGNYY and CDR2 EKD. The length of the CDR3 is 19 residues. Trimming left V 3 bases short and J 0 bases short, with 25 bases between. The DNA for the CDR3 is TGTGCCTGTGACCCTCTTCGATCAGGGGTACTGGTGGACACCGATAAACTCATCTTT. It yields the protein CACDPLRSGVLVDTDKLIF.

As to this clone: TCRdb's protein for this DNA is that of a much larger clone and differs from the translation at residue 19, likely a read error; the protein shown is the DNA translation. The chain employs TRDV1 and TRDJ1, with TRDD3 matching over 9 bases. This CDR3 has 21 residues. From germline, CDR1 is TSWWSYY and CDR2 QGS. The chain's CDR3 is CALGERYLRGDTSLYRWKPIF. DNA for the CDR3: TGTGCTCTTGGGGAACGGTACTTACGAGGGGATACGTCGCTTTACCGGTGGAAACCCATCTTT.

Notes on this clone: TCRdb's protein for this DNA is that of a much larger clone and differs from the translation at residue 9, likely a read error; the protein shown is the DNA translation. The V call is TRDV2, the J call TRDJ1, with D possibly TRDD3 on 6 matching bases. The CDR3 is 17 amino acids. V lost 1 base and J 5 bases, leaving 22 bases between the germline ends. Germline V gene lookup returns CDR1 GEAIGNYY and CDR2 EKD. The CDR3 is CACDTLGGQGDKDKLIF. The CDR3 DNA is TGTGCCTGTGACACTTTGGGGGGACAGGGGGACAAGGATAAACTCATCTTT.

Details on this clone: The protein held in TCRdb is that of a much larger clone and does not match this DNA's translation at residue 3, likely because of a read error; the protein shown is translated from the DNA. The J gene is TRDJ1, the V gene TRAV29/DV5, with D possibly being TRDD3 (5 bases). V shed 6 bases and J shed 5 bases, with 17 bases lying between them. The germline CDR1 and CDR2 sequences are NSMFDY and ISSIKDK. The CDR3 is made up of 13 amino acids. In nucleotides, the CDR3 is TGTGCAGTACAATTTAAGAGGGGGGATAAACTCATCTTT. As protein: CAVQFKRGDKLIF.

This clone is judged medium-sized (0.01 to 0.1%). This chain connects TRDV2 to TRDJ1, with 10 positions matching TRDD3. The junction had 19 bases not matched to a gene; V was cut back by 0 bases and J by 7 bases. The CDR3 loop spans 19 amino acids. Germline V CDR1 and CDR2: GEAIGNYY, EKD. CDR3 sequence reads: CACDTGMAQLGDRSGKLIF. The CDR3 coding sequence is TGTGCCTGTGACACCGGTATGGCTCAGCTGGGGGATAGAAGCGGTAAACTCATCTTT.

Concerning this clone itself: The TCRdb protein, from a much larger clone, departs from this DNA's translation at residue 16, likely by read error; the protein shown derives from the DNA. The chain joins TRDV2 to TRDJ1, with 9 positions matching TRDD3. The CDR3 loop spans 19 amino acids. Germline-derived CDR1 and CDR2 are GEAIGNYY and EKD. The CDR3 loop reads CACDTLGLGDGGPTDNLIF. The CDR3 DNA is TGTGCCTGTGACACTCTGGGGCTGGGGGATGGTGGCCCCACCGATAACCTCATCTTT.

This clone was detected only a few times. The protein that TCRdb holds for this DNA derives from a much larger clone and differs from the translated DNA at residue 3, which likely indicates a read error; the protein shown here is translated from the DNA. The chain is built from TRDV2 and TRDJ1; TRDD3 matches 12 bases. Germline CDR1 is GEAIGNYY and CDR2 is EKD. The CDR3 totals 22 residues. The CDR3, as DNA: TGTGCCCGTGACACGGTGGGAACTGGGGGATACACTCACTCAGAGTACACCGATAAACTCATCTTT. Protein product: CARDTVGTGGYTHSEYTDKLIF.

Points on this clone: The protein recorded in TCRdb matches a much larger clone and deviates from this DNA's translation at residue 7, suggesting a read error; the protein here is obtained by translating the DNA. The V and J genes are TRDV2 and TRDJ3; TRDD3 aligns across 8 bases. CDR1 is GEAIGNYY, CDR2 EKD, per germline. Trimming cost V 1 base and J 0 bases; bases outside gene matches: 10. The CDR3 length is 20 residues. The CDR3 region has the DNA TGTGCCTGTGACACTCCCAATGGGGGATCCTCCTCCTGGGACACCCGACAGATGTTTTTC. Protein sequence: CACDTPNGGSSSWDTRQMFF.

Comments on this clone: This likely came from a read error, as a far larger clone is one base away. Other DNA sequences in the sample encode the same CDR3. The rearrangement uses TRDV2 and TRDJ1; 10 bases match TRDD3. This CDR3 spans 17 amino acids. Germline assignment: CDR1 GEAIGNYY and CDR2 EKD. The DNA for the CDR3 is TGCGCCTGTGACTCCCTGGGGGATAGAGGAGACACCGATAAACTCATCTTT. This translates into CACDSLGDRGDTDKLIF.

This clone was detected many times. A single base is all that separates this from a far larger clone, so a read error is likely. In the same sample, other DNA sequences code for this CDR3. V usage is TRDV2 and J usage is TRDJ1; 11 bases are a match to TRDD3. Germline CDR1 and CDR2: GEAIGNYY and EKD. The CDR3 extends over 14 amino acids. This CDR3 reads CACDTLGDTGKLIF. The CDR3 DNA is TGTGCCTGTGACACCCTGGGGGATACCGGTAAACTCATCTTT.

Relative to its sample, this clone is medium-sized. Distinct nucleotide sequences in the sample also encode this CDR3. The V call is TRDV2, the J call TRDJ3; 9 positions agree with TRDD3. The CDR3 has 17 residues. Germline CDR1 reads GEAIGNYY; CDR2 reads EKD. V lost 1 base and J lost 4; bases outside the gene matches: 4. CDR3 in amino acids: CACDTAGGLWDTRQMFF. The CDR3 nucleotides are TGTGCCTGTGACACTGCTGGGGGATTGTGGGACACCCGACAGATGTTTTTC.

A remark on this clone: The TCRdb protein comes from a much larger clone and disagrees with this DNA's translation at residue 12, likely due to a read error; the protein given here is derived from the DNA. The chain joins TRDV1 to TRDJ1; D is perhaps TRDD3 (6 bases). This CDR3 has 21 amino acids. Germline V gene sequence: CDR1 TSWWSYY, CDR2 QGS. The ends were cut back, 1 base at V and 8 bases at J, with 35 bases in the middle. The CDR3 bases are TGTGCTCTTGGGGAACGGTACTTACGAGGGGATTCGTCGCTTTACCGGTGGAAACTCATCTTT. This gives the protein CALGERYLRGDSSLYRWKLIF.

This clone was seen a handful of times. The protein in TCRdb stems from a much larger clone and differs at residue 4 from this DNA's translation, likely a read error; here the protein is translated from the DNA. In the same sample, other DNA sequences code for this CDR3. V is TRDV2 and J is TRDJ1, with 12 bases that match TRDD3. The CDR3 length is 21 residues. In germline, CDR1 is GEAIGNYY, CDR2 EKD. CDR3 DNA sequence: TGTGCCTGTGGCACCGTCACTGGGGGATACAACGGGACTTCATACACCGATAAACTCATCTTT. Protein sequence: CACGTVTGGYNGTSYTDKLIF.